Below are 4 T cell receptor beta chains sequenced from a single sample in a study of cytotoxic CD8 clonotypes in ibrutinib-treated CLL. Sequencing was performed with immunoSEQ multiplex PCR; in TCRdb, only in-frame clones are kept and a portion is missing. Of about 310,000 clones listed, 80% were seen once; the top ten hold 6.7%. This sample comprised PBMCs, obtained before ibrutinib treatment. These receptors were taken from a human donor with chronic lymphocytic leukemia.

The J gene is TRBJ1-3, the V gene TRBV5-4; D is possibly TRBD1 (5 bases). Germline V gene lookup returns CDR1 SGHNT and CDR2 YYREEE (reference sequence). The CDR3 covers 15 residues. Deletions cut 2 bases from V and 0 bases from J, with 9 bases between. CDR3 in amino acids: CASSFLTDSGNTIYF. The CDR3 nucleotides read TGTGCCAGCAGCTTCTTGACAGACTCTGGAAACACCATATATTTT.

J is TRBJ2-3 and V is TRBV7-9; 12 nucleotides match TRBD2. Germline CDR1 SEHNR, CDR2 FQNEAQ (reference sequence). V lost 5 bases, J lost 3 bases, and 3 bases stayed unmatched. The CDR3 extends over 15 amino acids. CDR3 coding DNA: TGTGCCAGCAGCCAACTAGCGGGAGGAACAGATACGCAGTATTTT. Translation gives CASSQLAGGTDTQYF.

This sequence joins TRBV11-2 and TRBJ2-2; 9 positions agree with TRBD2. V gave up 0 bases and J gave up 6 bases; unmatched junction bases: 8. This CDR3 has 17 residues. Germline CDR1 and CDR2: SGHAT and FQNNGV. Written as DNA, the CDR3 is TGTGCCAGCAGCTTAGAAGGTAGCGGGAGAATGTCCGGGGAGCTGTTTTTT. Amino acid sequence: CASSLEGSGRMSGELFF.

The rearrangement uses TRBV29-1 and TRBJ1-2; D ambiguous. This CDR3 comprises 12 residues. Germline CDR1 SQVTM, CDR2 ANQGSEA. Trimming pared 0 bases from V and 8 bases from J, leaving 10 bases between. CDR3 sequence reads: CSVEETVGGYTF. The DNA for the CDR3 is TGCAGCGTTGAAGAGACCGTGGGAGGCTACACCTTC.